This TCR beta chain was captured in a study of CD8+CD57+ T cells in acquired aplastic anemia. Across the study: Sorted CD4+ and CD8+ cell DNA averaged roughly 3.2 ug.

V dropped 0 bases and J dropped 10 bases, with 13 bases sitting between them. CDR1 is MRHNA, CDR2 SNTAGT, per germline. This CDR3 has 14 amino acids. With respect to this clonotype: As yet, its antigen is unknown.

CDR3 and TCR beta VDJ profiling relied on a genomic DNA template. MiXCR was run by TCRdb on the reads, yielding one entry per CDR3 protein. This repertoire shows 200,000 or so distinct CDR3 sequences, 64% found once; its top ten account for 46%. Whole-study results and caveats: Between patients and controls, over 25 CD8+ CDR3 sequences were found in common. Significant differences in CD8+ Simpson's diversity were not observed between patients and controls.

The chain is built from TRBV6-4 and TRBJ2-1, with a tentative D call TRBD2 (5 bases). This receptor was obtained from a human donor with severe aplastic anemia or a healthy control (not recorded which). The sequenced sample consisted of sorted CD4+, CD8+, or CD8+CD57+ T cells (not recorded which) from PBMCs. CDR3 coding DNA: TGTGCCAGCAGTGACTCGATTGAAACGGGGGAGCAGTTCTTC. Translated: CASSDSIETGEQFF.